The clone carrying this T cell receptor (beta chain) was picked up one time. Trimming removed 4 bases from V and 7 bases from J, with 9 bases in between. This CDR3 spans 12 amino acids. Germline V gene lookup returns CDR1 KGHDR and CDR2 SFDVKD. These data belong to a study of blood T cell repertoires in COVID-19. For the study at large: From the United States, Italy and Spain came samples of acute and convalescent COVID-19.

In the study's own analysis: Reference gene primer amplification gave estimated nucleated cell counts. Profiling relied on immunoSEQ multiplex PCR, and the TCRdb table lists in-frame clones only, not all of them. That table furnishes V, J and clone size, whereas the DNA furnished D and trimming. Of approximately 310,000 clones in the sample, about nine tenths are singletons; the top ten hold 1%. This TCR was recovered from a man aged 45-60 years with active or convalescent COVID-19. The rearrangement joins TRBV24-1 to TRBJ1-2, with D perhaps TRBD1 (6 bases). Material for sequencing was peripheral blood. CDR3 nucleotide sequence: TGTGCCACCAGTGACCCGGACAGTGGCTACACCTTC. This encodes CATSDPDSGYTF.